Listed below are T cell receptor beta chains from one sample, sequenced in a study of shared clonotypes between healthy human individuals. Clones were sequenced by immunoSEQ multiplex PCR, and TCRdb holds only the in-frame ones, with some missing. The sample carries 2 million to 2.5 million clones, under 97% recorded once. The sequenced sample was naive CD4+ T cells sorted from blood. The receptor set was obtained from a man aged 18 to 29 in good health. CDR3s include the opening cysteine and the closing phenylalanine or tryptophan. Each record gives: V gene, J gene, CDR3 protein.

>TRBV19|TRBJ1-6
CASSRRSENSPLHF
>TRBV7-8|TRBJ1-5
CASSFETGRKNSNQPQHF
>TRBV5-1|TRBJ1-2
CASSLGTGGNGYTF
>TRBV19|TRBJ1-2
CASSPLRGFHGYTF
>TRBV7-7|TRBJ2-7
CASSLLEGDRYEQYF
>TRBV7-9|TRBJ1-5
CDGALASRPQHF
>TRBV27|TRBJ2-7
CASSFRTAKYEQYF
>TRBV6-5|TRBJ2-7
CASSLGGHYEQYF
>TRBV4-3|TRBJ1-2
CASSQGGNYGYTF
>TRBV29-1|TRBJ2-7
CSALASGSYEQYF
>TRBV5-4|TRBJ2-7
CASSLANGLSVHEQYF
>TRBV6-1|TRBJ1-6
CASSAGWGGRINSPLHF
>TRBV18|TRBJ1-1
CASSPMAANTEAFF
>TRBV25-1|TRBJ1-1
CASSEHGRVTEAFF
>TRBV6-5|TRBJ1-1
CASSYSGRVNTEAFF
>TRBV5-4|TRBJ2-1
CASSISGRAVNEQFF
>TRBV30|TRBJ1-4
CAWKNNRDRWNEKLFF
>TRBV27|TRBJ1-1
CASGIATGNTEAFF
>TRBV29-1|TRBJ1-1
CSVREVQGLSTEAFF
>TRBV9|TRBJ2-7
CASSSTSGGYEQYF
>TRBV7-2|TRBJ2-3
CASSFEGTDTQYF
>TRBV30|TRBJ1-5
CAWSAGQVFGQPQHF
>TRBV27|TRBJ1-4
CASSLRAATNEKLFF
>TRBV28|TRBJ1-3
CASSFNTRSSGNTIYF
>TRBV19|TRBJ2-3
CASSIGASGSRGTQYF
>TRBV4-3|TRBJ1-4
CASSRQVSNEKLFF
>TRBV5-1|TRBJ2-7
CASSTVAGSYEQYF
>TRBV4-1|TRBJ2-2
CASSQEFSITGELFF
>TRBV6-5|TRBJ1-2
CASSYRPGGGYGYTF
>TRBV10-3|TRBJ1-2
CAISDHGYTF
>TRBV7-9|TRBJ2-7
CASSLRTGNEQYF
>TRBV5-1|TRBJ2-1
CASRSSGKTYNEQFF
>TRBV5-4|TRBJ1-6
CASSSPGELNSPLHF
>TRBV5-1|TRBJ1-4
CASSPDSTNEKLFF
>TRBV30|TRBJ2-7
CAWSLGQVYEQYF
>TRBV30|TRBJ1-6
CAWSEGGYNSPLHF
>TRBV19|TRBJ2-7
CASSASRGDEQYF
>TRBV11-3|TRBJ2-3
CASSRQVSDELDTQYF
>TRBV2|TRBJ1-6
CASRTDRVNSPLHF
>TRBV18|TRBJ1-4
CASSPVWDALNEKLFF
>TRBV9|TRBJ1-6
CASSETGEGSPLHF
>TRBV5-1|TRBJ1-2
CASSPQPTLLNYGYTF
>TRBV5-1|TRBJ1-1
CASTQSTVGNTEAFF
>TRBV7-9|TRBJ2-7
CASSRLGGSYEQYF
>TRBV20-1|TRBJ2-5
CSPFQETQYF
>TRBV19|TRBJ2-4
CASSVLGLGLAKNIQYF
>TRBV6-6|TRBJ1-1
CASSLPQGNTEAFF
>TRBV7-2|TRBJ1-5
CASSPQGLSNQPQHF
>TRBV18|TRBJ1-5
CASSPRNRDSNQPQHF